Following are 20 T cell receptor beta chains from one sample sequenced in a study of CD8+ T cells in alopecia areata. The authors extracted RNA and reverse transcribed it into cDNA as the sequencing template. Measured with immunoSEQ multiplex PCR; TCRdb has only the in-frame clones, and not every one. The sample yields 160,000 or so clones, about two thirds seen once. The treatment: oral pan-JAK inhibitor, 5-10 mg twice daily. The input for sequencing was CD4+ T cells sorted from blood, taken at week 4, from a patient treated with tofacitinib. Every receptor here comes from a human donor with alopecia areata.

The chain joins TRBV25-1 to TRBJ2-7; maybe TRBD2 (5 bases). CDR3 length: 13 residues. Germline V gives CDR1 MGHDK, CDR2 SYGVNS. Trimming left V 0 bases short and J 6 bases short, with 9 bases between. The CDR3 coding sequence is TGTGCCAGCAGTGAATATGTCCGGGGCGAGCAGTACTTC. It is translated as CASSEYVRGEQYF.

As DNA, the CDR3 is TGTGCCAGCAGTGGGACCGTAGCCAAAAACATTCAGTACTTC. Translated, it gives CASSGTVAKNIQYF. The gene calls are TRBV2 and TRBJ2-4; no clear D. The germline CDR1 and CDR2 sequences are SNHLY and FYNNEI. Between the trimmed V and J ends, which lost 4 bases and 0 bases, there was a span of 7 bases. The CDR3 is made up of 14 amino acids.

Of note for this clone: The sample contains more than one DNA sequence encoding this CDR3. The chain employs TRBV30 and TRBJ2-7; TRBD1 might be the D (6 bases). This CDR3 is built from 12 residues. V was trimmed by 3 bases and J by 1 base, leaving 7 bases between them. Germline V gene sequence: CDR1 GTSNPN, CDR2 SVGIG (reference sequence). CDR3 sequence: CAWRGASYEQYF. CDR3 nucleotides: TGTGCCTGGAGGGGGGCATCCTACGAGCAGTACTTC.

The chain recombines TRBV7-2 with TRBJ2-5; TRBD1 aligns across 7 bases. CDR1 and CDR2 from the germline V gene are SGHTA and FQGNSA. The CDR3 contains 15 residues. The junction had 10 bases not matched to a gene; V was cut back by 4 bases and J by 5 bases. This CDR3 is CASSSTRGRWETQYF. In nucleotides, the CDR3 is TGTGCCAGCAGCTCCACGAGGGGGCGCTGGGAGACCCAGTACTTC.

The chain employs TRBV4-1 and TRBJ2-1, with D unresolved. In germline, CDR1 is MGHRA, CDR2 YSYEKL. Trimming took 3 bases from V and 14 from J, leaving 14 bases between them. The CDR3 extends over 12 amino acids. For the CDR3, the DNA is TGCGCCAGCAGCCATCCCATTGGGGTTAAGTTCTTC. Protein: CASSHPIGVKFF.

On this clone: In the same sample, other DNA sequences code for this CDR3. This chain uses TRBV6-1 with TRBJ2-7; tentatively, D is TRBD1 (6 bases). Trimming removed 6 bases at V and 1 base at J, with 7 bases between. The CDR3 sequence is 12 residues long. Germline V gene sequence: CDR1 MNHNS, CDR2 SASEGT. The CDR3 loop reads CASSGQSYEQYF. CDR3 sequence (DNA): TGTGCCAGCAGCGGACAGTCCTACGAGCAGTACTTC.

The gene calls are TRBV5-6 and TRBJ2-5; 9 positions agree with TRBD1. This CDR3 contains 16 residues. The trim removed 0 bases at V and 4 bases at J, leaving 7 bases unmatched. Germline V lookup: CDR1 SGHDT, CDR2 YYEEEE. CDR3 in amino acids: CASSLGGQGTLETQYF. In nucleotides, the CDR3 is TGTGCCAGCAGCTTGGGAGGACAGGGGACCTTAGAGACCCAGTACTTC.

The rearrangement joins TRBV2 to TRBJ1-2, with D perhaps matching TRBD1 (5 bases). V gave up 5 bases and J gave up 6 bases, with 16 bases separating them. The germline V gene has CDR1 SNHLY and CDR2 FYNNEI. The CDR3 loop spans 14 amino acids. This CDR3 is CASSPSRVLDGYTF. In nucleotides, the CDR3 is TGTGCCAGCAGTCCTTCCAGGGTGTTGGATGGCTACACCTTC.

This chain uses TRBV30 with TRBJ2-2; TRBD1 aligns across 9 bases. The V segment lost 7 bases and the J segment 6 bases; nucleotides outside the gene matches: 12. Germline V gene sequence: CDR1 GTSNPN, CDR2 SVGIG (reference sequence). This CDR3 comprises 15 residues. This CDR3 reads CASSTGTGRSGELFF. In nucleotides, the CDR3 is TGTGCCTCTAGTACCGGGACAGGGCGTTCCGGGGAGCTGTTTTTT.

The chain has TRBV30 and TRBJ2-1; the D is unclear. Germline-derived CDR1 and CDR2 are GTSNPN and SVGIG (reference sequence). The CDR3 has 12 residues. V was clipped by 4 bases and J by 9 bases, with 13 bases between them. The CDR3 bases are TGTGCCTGGACCCAACCTTGGGGTGAGCAGTTCTTC. The encoded protein is CAWTQPWGEQFF.

The chain uses TRBV2 and TRBJ2-7; D assignment may be TRBD1 or TRBD2 (5 bases each). From germline, CDR1 is SNHLY and CDR2 FYNNEI. The V end lost 4 bases, the J end lost 2 bases, and 9 bases lay between the germline ends. This CDR3 has 13 residues. The CDR3 spells CASSVLGAYEQYF. DNA of the CDR3: TGTGCCAGCAGTGTATTGGGGGCCTACGAGCAGTACTTC.

This clone was seen only once. The junction and the germline gene differ at one end; a read error may be behind it. The genes are TRBV29-1 and TRBJ2-1, with 7 bases matching TRBD1. The CDR3 spans 11 residues. The germline gives CDR1 SQVTM, CDR2 ANQGSEA. Written as DNA, the CDR3 is TGCAGCGTGGAAGGGGGCAGTGAGCAGTTCTTC. Its protein is CSVEGGSEQFF.

J is TRBJ1-1 and V is TRBV7-8; D is unclear. The CDR3 extends over 16 amino acids. Trimming left V 1 base short and J 4 bases short, with 16 bases between. Germline CDR1 and CDR2: SGHVS and FQNEAQ. CDR3 protein: CASSLGTGLTGTEAFF. CDR3 nucleotide sequence: TGTGCCAGCAGCTTAGGAACCGGTCTCACGGGCACTGAAGCTTTCTTT.

This sequence joins TRBV7-3 and TRBJ2-5; D perhaps matches TRBD2 (7 bases). V was pared by 5 bases and J by 7 bases, with 17 bases between. Germline loops: CDR1 SGHTA, CDR2 FQGTGA. This CDR3 comprises 14 residues. CDR3 nucleotide sequence: TGTGCCAGCAGCCGCTCGGGGGGCCGGGGGACCCAGTACTTC. As protein: CASSRSGGRGTQYF.

The chain carries TRBV30 and TRBJ2-5; D may correspond to TRBD1 or TRBD2 (5 bases each). CDR3 size: 14 residues. V was clipped by 4 bases and J by 5 bases, with 17 bases between them. The germline V gene has CDR1 GTSNPN and CDR2 SVGIG (reference sequence). The CDR3 DNA sequence: TGTGCCTGGACCCCACGGGACGCCTCGGAGACCCAGTACTTC. Its translation is CAWTPRDASETQYF.

The chain employs TRBV25-1 and TRBJ1-2; 10 nucleotides match TRBD1. Germline trimming cut 6 bases from V and 4 bases from J; bases unmatched to any gene: 5. CDR3 length: 14 amino acids. Germline CDR1 MGHDK, CDR2 SYGVNS. The CDR3 region has the DNA TGTGCCAGCAGCGTGACAGGGGGCGGCTATGGCTACACCTTC. This codes for CASSVTGGGYGYTF.

This clone was detected only once. The chain carries TRBV29-1 and TRBJ1-2; D uncertain. V was cut by 5 bases and J by 0 bases, with 7 bases left in between. The germline V gene has CDR1 SQVTM and CDR2 ANQGSEA. This CDR3 contains 12 residues. This CDR3 reads CSVRLPNYGYTF. CDR3 in DNA: TGCAGCGTTCGTCTACCTAACTATGGCTACACCTTC.

The chain couples TRBV25-1 to TRBJ1-5; possibly TRBD1 for D (5 bases). This CDR3 has 13 amino acids. V shed 3 bases and J shed 7 bases, with 10 bases lying between them. Germline CDR1 reads MGHDK; CDR2 reads SYGVNS. CDR3 loop: CASSDRAGQPQHF. CDR3 DNA sequence: TGTGCCAGCAGTGACAGGGCAGGACAGCCCCAGCATTTT.

This clone was recorded a few times. The sample carries other DNA sequences with the same CDR3. J is TRBJ2-3 and V is TRBV7-3; no reliable D call. Germline V lookup: CDR1 SGHTA, CDR2 FQGTGA. The CDR3 spans 14 residues. V was trimmed by 2 bases and J by 2 bases, leaving 8 bases between them. The CDR3 region has the DNA TGTGCCAGCAGCTTAGGGCATTCCACAGATACGCAGTATTTT. Amino acids: CASSLGHSTDTQYF.

Only a few counts were recorded for this clone. The chain links TRBV29-1 to TRBJ2-5; TRBD2 matches 9 bases. Germline assignment: CDR1 SQVTM and CDR2 ANQGSEA. Trimming at V came to 3 bases and at J to 4 bases, leaving 9 bases not matched to a gene. This CDR3 is built from 15 residues. CDR3 sequence reads: CSVERRGGYGETQYF. The DNA of the CDR3 is TGCAGCGTTGAGAGGCGGGGGGGCTACGGAGAGACCCAGTACTTC.